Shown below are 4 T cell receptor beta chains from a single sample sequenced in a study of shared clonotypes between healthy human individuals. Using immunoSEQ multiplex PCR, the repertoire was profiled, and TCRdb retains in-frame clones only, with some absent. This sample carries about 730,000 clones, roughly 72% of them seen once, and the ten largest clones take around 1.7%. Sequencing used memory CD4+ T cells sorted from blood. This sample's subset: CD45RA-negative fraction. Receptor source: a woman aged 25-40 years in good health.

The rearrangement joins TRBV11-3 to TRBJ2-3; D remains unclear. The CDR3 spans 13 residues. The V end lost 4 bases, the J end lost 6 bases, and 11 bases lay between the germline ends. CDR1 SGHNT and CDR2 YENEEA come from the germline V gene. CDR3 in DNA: TGTGCCAGCAGCTCTCAATTCGGGGATACGCAGTATTTT. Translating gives CASSSQFGDTQYF.

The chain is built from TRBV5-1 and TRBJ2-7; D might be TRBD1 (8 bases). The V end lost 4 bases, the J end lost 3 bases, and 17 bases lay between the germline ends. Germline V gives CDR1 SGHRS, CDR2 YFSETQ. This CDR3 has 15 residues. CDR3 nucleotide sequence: TGCGCCAGCAGCCAGATACAGGGGGGGAACTACGAGCAGTACTTC. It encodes CASSQIQGGNYEQYF.

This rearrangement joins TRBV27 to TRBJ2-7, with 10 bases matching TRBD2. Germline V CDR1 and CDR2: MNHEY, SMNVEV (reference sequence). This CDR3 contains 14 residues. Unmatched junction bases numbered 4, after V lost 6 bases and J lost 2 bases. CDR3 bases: TGTGCCAGCAGACGAGCGGGAGGGGCCTACGAGCAGTACTTC. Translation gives CASRRAGGAYEQYF.

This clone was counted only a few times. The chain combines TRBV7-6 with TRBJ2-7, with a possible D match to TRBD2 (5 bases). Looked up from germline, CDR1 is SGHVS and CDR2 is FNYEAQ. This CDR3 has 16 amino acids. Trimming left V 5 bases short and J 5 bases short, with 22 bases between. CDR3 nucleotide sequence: TGTGCCAGCAGCCCACATTCGGGGTTGATGGAGGACGAGCAGTACTTC. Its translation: CASSPHSGLMEDEQYF.